The 14 T cell receptor beta chains below come from one sample, sequenced in a study of T-cell memory formation after mild COVID-19. TCRdb re-analysed the 5' RACE reads in MiXCR, keeping a single row per CDR3 protein. This table holds 250,000 to 400,000 distinct CDR3 sequences, around 15% found once. Specimen: PBMCs or a T cell subset sorted from them (not recorded which). The receptors were gathered from a man aged 18-30 years who had mild COVID-19 (a few samples of this study predate the infection). Cell type and time point are not known.

This clonotype was counted at least ten times. The genes are TRBV18 and TRBJ2-7; D is possibly TRBD1 or TRBD2 (5 bases each). V lost 3 bases and J lost 1, with 10 bases in between. This CDR3 is 14 amino acids long. Germline CDR1 KGHSH, CDR2 LQKENI. The CDR3 spells CASSPGTDSYEQYF. The CDR3 region has the DNA TGTGCCAGCTCACCCGGGACGGATTCCTACGAGCAGTACTTC. The complete variable domain, with remaining parts taken from reference TRBV18 and TRBJ2-7, reads NAGVMQNPRHLVRRRGQEARLRCSPMKGHSHVYWYRQLPEEGLKFMVYLQKENIIDESGMPKERFSAEFPKEGPSILRIQQVVRGDSAAYFCASSPGTDSYEQYFGPGTRLTVT.

This clonotype was observed a few times. The chain uses TRBV4-2 and TRBJ2-7; no reliable D call. This CDR3 has 15 amino acids. Between the trimmed V and J ends, which lost 4 bases and 2 bases, there was a span of 15 bases. Germline V gives CDR1 LGHNA, CDR2 YNFKEQ. CDR3: CASSLQTQGTYEQYF. In DNA form, the CDR3 reads TGTGCCAGCAGCCTCCAAACCCAAGGCACCTACGAGCAGTACTTC.

This rearrangement joins TRBV5-1 to TRBJ1-1; TRBD1 is a possible D gene (5 bases). V was trimmed by 0 bases and J by 4 bases, leaving 16 bases between them. CDR3 length: 16 amino acids. Germline assignment: CDR1 SGHRS and CDR2 YFSETQ. CDR3 DNA: TGCGCCAGCAGCTTGGATCAGGGAACAGTTGGCACTGAAGCTTTCTTT. This encodes CASSLDQGTVGTEAFF.

This clonotype has a count of ten or more. In DNA, the CDR3 is TGTGCCAGCAGCGGAACCGGATGGGGGTCCGAGCAGTACTTC. This gives the protein CASSGTGWGSEQYF. This chain uses TRBV9 with TRBJ2-7; the D gene could be TRBD1 or TRBD2 (5 bases each). Trimming took off 3 bases at V and 6 bases at J, with 16 bases between the two ends. CDR3 length: 14 amino acids. Germline values: CDR1 SGDLS, CDR2 YYNGEE.

The chain joins TRBV7-8 to TRBJ2-2; D is possibly TRBD2 (5 bases). CDR3 length equals 16 residues. In germline, CDR1 is SGHVS, CDR2 FQNEAQ. Trimming stripped 8 bases from V and 2 bases from J, with 18 bases between. The DNA for the CDR3 is TGTGCCAGCCAGACACCTCTGGAGGCAAACACCGGGGAGCTGTTTTTT. Protein sequence: CASQTPLEANTGELFF.

This clonotype was counted only a few times. The gene calls are TRBV7-9 and TRBJ1-2; no reliable D call. V lost 5 bases and J lost 12, with 10 bases in between. The CDR3 length is 10 residues. Looked up from germline, CDR1 is SEHNR and CDR2 is FQNEAQ (reference sequence). The CDR3 DNA is TGTGCCAGCAGCCAAATAGAGGACACCTTC. Encoded protein: CASSQIEDTF.

The J gene is TRBJ1-1, the V gene TRBV12-3 or TRBV12-4; perhaps TRBD1 as D (5 bases). This CDR3 has 16 amino acids. Trimming shortened V by 6 bases and J by 4 bases, and 21 bases separated the two germline ends. The DNA for the CDR3 is TGTGCCAGCAGCACTCCCTCCGGGACCGGGCGCACTGAAGCTTTCTTT. Translating gives CASSTPSGTGRTEAFF.

The rearrangement joins TRBV5-1 to TRBJ1-1; possible D gene TRBD1, 5 bases. The CDR3 is made up of 15 amino acids. Germline V gene lookup returns CDR1 SGHRS and CDR2 YFSETQ. V lost 0 bases and J 4 bases, leaving 13 bases between the germline ends. The CDR3 DNA reads TGCGCCAGCAGCTTGGATGGGACGAAGGGCACTGAAGCTTTCTTT. Its protein product is CASSLDGTKGTEAFF.

A few counts support this clonotype. The J gene is TRBJ2-2, the V gene TRBV4-3; possible D gene TRBD2, 7 bases. The CDR3 covers 17 residues. V was trimmed by 4 bases and J by 3 bases, leaving 18 bases between them. Per germline, CDR1 LGHNA and CDR2 YSLEER. The CDR3 reads CASSRRSGGADTGELFF. The CDR3 DNA follows: TGCGCCAGCAGCCGCCGGAGTGGGGGGGCTGACACCGGGGAGCTGTTTTTT.

The rearrangement uses TRBV6-5 and TRBJ2-1, with a possible D match to TRBD1 (5 bases). The CDR3 covers 16 residues. CDR1 is MNHEY and CDR2 is SVGAGI in the germline V gene. V lost 0 bases and J lost 5, with 14 bases in between. The CDR3 region has the DNA TGTGCCAGCAGTTACTCCTCAGGGCAAACCCACAATGAGCAGTTCTTC. It codes for CASSYSSGQTHNEQFF.

V is TRBV10-3 and J is TRBJ2-5; TRBD2 is a possible D gene (5 bases). From germline, CDR1 is ENHRY and CDR2 SYGVKD. V was cut by 0 bases and J by 4 bases, with 15 bases left in between. The length of the CDR3 is 16 residues. CDR3 nucleotide sequence: TGTGCCATCAGTGAGTCGGTCAGAGGGATGGGAGAGACCCAGTACTTC. It encodes CAISESVRGMGETQYF.

This clonotype has more than one count but fewer than ten. The chain has TRBV7-6 and TRBJ2-7; D assignment may be TRBD1 or TRBD2 (6 bases each). Germline CDR1 SGHVS, CDR2 FNYEAQ. Trimming took off 7 bases at V and 7 bases at J, with 14 bases between the two ends. The CDR3 spans 12 residues. CDR3 DNA sequence: TGTGCCAGCACCCGAGGGGGGCTGGAGCAGTACTTC. Translating it yields CASTRGGLEQYF.

V and J are TRBV20-1 and TRBJ2-4; 13 nucleotides align to TRBD2. Unmatched junction bases numbered 6, after V lost 5 bases and J lost 2 bases. From germline, CDR1 is DFQATT and CDR2 SNEGSKA (reference sequence). This CDR3 contains 16 residues. DNA for the CDR3: TGCAGTGCTCCGGGACTAGCGGGGTCTTCCAAAAACATTCAGTACTTC. Protein product: CSAPGLAGSSKNIQYF.

This rearrangement joins TRBV3-1 to TRBJ1-2; the D is unclear. V was shortened by 1 base and J by 2 bases, with 11 bases between the two germline ends. Germline V lookup: CDR1 LGHDT, CDR2 YNNKEL (reference sequence). The CDR3 runs to 15 residues. The CDR3 reads CASSQGAWSNYGYTF. In DNA form, the CDR3 reads TGTGCCAGCAGCCAAGGAGCGTGGTCGAACTATGGCTACACCTTC. Full variable domain (missing parts from reference TRBV3-1 and TRBJ1-2): DTAVSQTPKYLVTQMGNDKSIKCEQNLGHDTMYWYKQDSKKFLKIMFSYNNKELIINETVPNRFSPKSPDKAHLNLHINSLELGDSAVYFCASSQGAWSNYGYTFGSGTRLTVV.